The 16 T cell receptor beta chains in this list originate from one sample, sequenced in a study of T cell responses to AZD1222 COVID-19 vaccine. Produced via immunoSEQ multiplex PCR; TCRdb's table is partial and in-frame only. In the table there are approximately 90,000 clones, around 90% of which are singletons. Specimen: peripheral blood, collected on day 0 of AZD1222 vaccination. These receptors were collected from an adult in good health.

This sequence joins TRBV6-2 or TRBV6-3 and TRBJ1-1; 7 bases map to TRBD1. Unmatched junction bases numbered 6, after V lost 4 bases and J lost 1 base. The CDR3 loop spans 15 amino acids. Looked up from germline, CDR1 is MNHEY and CDR2 is SVGEGT. CDR3 sequence reads: CASSFSRTGNTEAFF. DNA of the CDR3: TGTGCCAGCAGTTTCTCCAGGACAGGGAACACTGAAGCTTTCTTT.

The chain joins TRBV10-2 to TRBJ2-7; D not resolved. The V gene's germline CDR1 is WSHSY and CDR2 SAAADI. Trimming cost V 8 bases and J 1 base, with 6 bases left between them. This CDR3 region has 11 residues. CDR3 sequence (DNA): TGCGCCAGCGGGCCGTCCTACGAGCAGTACTTC. It translates to CASGPSYEQYF.

CDR3 sequence reads: CATRQLGTGELFF. The CDR3 region has the DNA TGTGCCACTAGACAGCTTGGCACCGGGGAGCTGTTTTTT. The chain has TRBV19 and TRBJ2-2; D perhaps matches TRBD1 (5 bases). Germline CDR1 is LNHDA and CDR2 is SQIVND (reference sequence). This CDR3 region has 13 residues. The germline V and J ends were trimmed by 10 bases and 4 bases, with 13 bases remaining between them.

This clone was seen once. The genes are TRBV6-5 and TRBJ1-1; D is uncertain. The CDR3 loop spans 14 amino acids. The V end was cut by 5 bases, the J end by 5 bases, with 15 bases between. The V gene's germline CDR1 is MNHEY and CDR2 SVGAGI. CDR3 loop: CASSTRTALTEAFF. For the CDR3, the DNA is TGTGCCAGCAGTACCCGGACTGCCCTTACTGAAGCTTTCTTT.

In this sample, this clone turned up once. This chain connects TRBV12-5 to TRBJ2-3; D is unresolved. The CDR3 spans 16 residues. The ends were cut back, 0 bases at V and 2 bases at J, with 12 bases in the middle. Germline V gives CDR1 LGHNT, CDR2 FRNRAP. CDR3 bases: TGTGCTAGTGGTTTGGTAGTGACATACTCCACAGATACGCAGTATTTT. Translating it yields CASGLVVTYSTDTQYF.

The V gene is TRBV30, the J gene TRBJ2-5, with 8 positions matching TRBD1. This CDR3 is 16 amino acids long. The V gene's germline CDR1 is GTSNPN and CDR2 SVGIG (reference sequence). The junction had 9 bases not matched to a gene; V was cut back by 2 bases and J by 1 base. The DNA for the CDR3 is TGTGCCTGGAGTCCCCGGGACAGGACTTTCCAAGAGACCCAGTACTTC. Protein product: CAWSPRDRTFQETQYF.

CDR3 sequence reads: CASSLSPATGDTEAFF. CDR3 coding DNA: TGTGCCAGCAGCTTATCCCCCGCAACAGGGGACACTGAAGCTTTCTTT. The chain carries TRBV5-8 and TRBJ1-1, with 7 bases that match TRBD1. The germline V gene has CDR1 SGHTS and CDR2 YDEGEE. This CDR3 comprises 16 residues. Trimming removed 2 bases from V and 3 bases from J; junction bases left unmatched: 10. Supplemented by reference TRBV5-8 and TRBJ1-1, the full variable domain reads EAGVTQSPTHLIKTRGQQATLRCSPISGHTSVYWYQQALGLGLQFLLWYDEGEERNRGNFPPRFSGRQFPNYSSELNVNALELEDSALYLCASSLSPATGDTEAFFGQGTRLTVV.

In DNA, the CDR3 is TGTGCCAGCAGGATGGCGCCCATGAACACTGAAGCTTTCTTT. Protein sequence: CASRMAPMNTEAFF. The chain recombines TRBV6-4 with TRBJ1-1; D is undetermined. V shed 6 bases and J shed 0 bases, with 11 bases lying between them. Per the germline V gene, CDR1 is MRHNA and CDR2 is SNTAGT. This CDR3 comprises 14 residues.

The DNA of the CDR3 is TGTGCCAGCAGCGTAACAGGACAGGGCAGTGGAAACACCATATATTTT. Protein: CASSVTGQGSGNTIYF. The chain employs TRBV9 and TRBJ1-3, with 8 bases matching TRBD1. CDR3 length equals 16 residues. After removal of 1 base from V and 3 bases from J, the junction contained 6 bases not matched to a gene. Germline V gene data show CDR1 as SGDLS and CDR2 as YYNGEE. Looking up the rest from reference TRBV9 and TRBJ1-3 gives the full variable domain: DSGVTQTPKHLITATGQRVTLRCSPRSGDLSVYWYQQSLDQGLQFLIQYYNGEERAKGNILERFSAQQFPDLHSELNLSSLELGDSALYFCASSVTGQGSGNTIYFGEGSWLTVV.

The table lists this clone with a few counts. The chain carries TRBV23-1 and TRBJ2-5; the D is unclear. TRBV23-1 has ORF status, its function being uncertain. V was shortened by 4 bases and J by 1 base, with 7 bases between the two germline ends. There are 13 residues in the CDR3. The CDR3 DNA reads as TGCGCCAGCAGTCGTAAGTTCCAAGAGACCCAGTACTTC. Protein product: CASSRKFQETQYF.

V usage is TRBV2 and J usage is TRBJ1-1; 7 bases align to TRBD1. Losses at the gene ends were 7 bases for V and 8 bases for J; bases not matched to a gene: 7. Germline CDR1 SNHLY, CDR2 FYNNEI. The CDR3 has 12 residues. CDR3 protein: CASKRTGVEAFF. CDR3 DNA: TGTGCCAGCAAAAGAACAGGGGTGGAAGCTTTCTTT.

V usage is TRBV11-2 and J usage is TRBJ2-3; D is undetermined. This CDR3 is built from 11 residues. V was trimmed by 7 bases and J by 8 bases, leaving 10 bases between them. In germline, CDR1 is SGHAT, CDR2 FQNNGV. CDR3 sequence (DNA): TGTGCCAGCACCGAGTCAGTTACGCAGTATTTT. Protein product: CASTESVTQYF.

This clone has just a few counts. The V call is TRBV6-5, the J call TRBJ1-2; 11 nucleotides agree with TRBD1. Trimming at V came to 2 bases and at J to 4 bases, leaving 3 bases not matched to a gene. The CDR3 has 15 residues. Germline values: CDR1 MNHEY, CDR2 SVGAGI. The CDR3 region has the DNA TGTGCCAGCAGTTACAGGGGACAGGGGGTCTATGGCTACACCTTC. Amino acid sequence: CASSYRGQGVYGYTF.

The chain joins TRBV6-6 to TRBJ1-1; unclear D gene. Trimming removed 6 bases at V and 3 bases at J, with 14 bases between. Looked up from germline, CDR1 is MNHNY and CDR2 is SVGAGI (reference sequence). The CDR3 covers 14 residues. The CDR3 nucleotides read TGTGCCAGCAGGACTCCGGGATCTCACACTGAAGCTTTCTTT. Amino acids: CASRTPGSHTEAFF.

The CDR3 bases are TGTGCCAGCAGCAAAGAGTGTGGGGCTAGAAATCAGCCCCAGCATTTT. Protein sequence: CASSKECGARNQPQHF. V usage is TRBV21-1 and J usage is TRBJ1-5; the D call of TRBD1 is as the table states it, not checked on the DNA. TRBV21-1 is described as a pseudogene. The CDR3 runs to 16 residues.

This chain connects TRBV29-1 to TRBJ2-7; the match to TRBD2 covers 14 bases. Germline lookup yields CDR1 SQVTM and CDR2 ANQGSEA. This CDR3 spans 13 amino acids. V lost 7 bases and J lost 9; bases outside the gene matches: 8. Here the CDR3 reads CSAATSGGESQYF. The DNA of the CDR3 is TGCAGCGCCGCGACTAGCGGGGGGGAATCGCAGTACTTC.